This TCR beta chain was documented in a study of blood T cell repertoires in COVID-19. Produced via immunoSEQ multiplex PCR; TCRdb's table is partial and in-frame only. This table holds about 150,000 clones, approximately 80% found once. The source material was peripheral blood. The sequence was collected from an elderly woman with acute or convalescent COVID-19.

CDR3 protein: CASSQGEERGDTQYF. The CDR3 coding sequence is TGTGCCAGCAGCCAAGGGGAGGAGAGGGGAGATACGCAGTATTTT. The rearrangement uses TRBV4-2 and TRBJ2-3, with D perhaps TRBD2 (6 bases). Trimming removed 1 base at V and 5 bases at J, with 13 bases between. Germline CDR1 reads LGHNA; CDR2 reads YNFKEQ. The CDR3 is made up of 15 amino acids.